This TCR beta chain was obtained from a study of blood T cell repertoires in COVID-19. Study as a whole: Cohort 3 donors were reported recovered after two negative PCRs, clearance, or symptom resolution.

The V and J ends lost 0 bases and 0 bases respectively, with 7 bases between them. The germline V gene has CDR1 SGHRS and CDR2 YFSETQ. The CDR3 runs 14 residues. This table comes from immunoSEQ multiplex PCR, and its TCRdb copy is limited to in-frame clones, with some not included. This sample carries some 220,000 clones, 86% of them seen once, and the ten largest clones take approximately 2.8%. Sequencing input: PBMCs or T cells enriched from blood (not recorded which). The origin of this receptor is a woman aged 45-60 years in a cohort exposed to, infected with or recovered from COVID-19 (not recorded which). V and J are TRBV5-1 and TRBJ2-7; D unclear. CDR3 region: CASSLDPSSYEQYF. CDR3 DNA: TGCGCCAGCAGCTTGGATCCGAGCTCCTACGAGCAGTACTTC. Filled out from reference TRBV5-1 and TRBJ2-7, the complete variable domain reads KAGVTQTPRYLIKTRGQQVTLSCSPISGHRSVSWYQQTPGQGLQFLFEYFSETQRNKGNFPGRFSGRQFSNSRSEMNVSTLELGDSALYLCASSLDPSSYEQYFGPGTRLTVT.